This T cell receptor beta chain came from a study of T cells in women clearing cervical HPV infection. Whole-study context: Cases were women with histologically confirmed HPV16-related CIN3 or worse, including a couple of invasive cancers.

Produced via immunoSEQ multiplex PCR; TCRdb's table is partial and in-frame only. The table lists roughly 50,000 clones. As to this clone: Its target is unknown. The read ends 3 residues shy of where the CDR3 ends; the end is completed using the germline J gene.

Between the trimmed V and J ends, which lost 5 bases and 1 base, there was a span of 11 bases. The CDR3 has 15 amino acids. Germline V gene lookup returns CDR1 SEHNR and CDR2 FQNEAQ (reference sequence). Study-level results: CIN3+ cases had significantly higher TCR repertoire richness than controls, but evenness did not differ. TRBV6-7 relative abundance averaged roughly 0.099% in cases and 0.15% to 0.2% in controls.

The source of this sequence is a woman aged 18-70 years with a cervical HPV16 infection that either progressed to CIN3+ or cleared (not recorded which). Sequencing was performed on blood buffy coat. The chain has TRBV7-9 and TRBJ2-2; unclear D gene. The CDR3 spells CASSLLIQNTGELFF. The CDR3 DNA, read in part, is TGTGCCAGCAGCCTACTAATACAGAACACCGGGGAG.